Below are 13 T cell receptor beta chains sequenced from a single sample in a study of tumor-infiltrating lymphocytes in localized non-small cell lung cancer. Sequenced by immunoSEQ multiplex PCR; TCRdb stores in-frame clones only, minus some. Among over 10,000 clones, 76% were seen once, and the ten largest hold around 17%. Source material: uninvolved lung tissue not adjacent to the tumor. These receptors were taken from a human donor with non-small cell lung cancer.

This chain uses TRBV11-1 with TRBJ1-2; D is perhaps TRBD1 (5 bases). Germline CDR1 and CDR2: SGHAT and FQDESV (reference sequence). The CDR3 contains 12 residues. Trimming cost V 3 bases and J 6 bases, with 8 bases left between them. Written as DNA, the CDR3 is TGTGCCAGCAGCTTCCAGGGCAATGGCTACACCTTC. This translates into CASSFQGNGYTF.

Of note for this clone: The sample contains more than one DNA sequence encoding this CDR3. This CDR3 is CASSYRRSSYEQYF. DNA of the CDR3: TGTGCCAGCAGCTACAGGAGGAGCTCCTACGAGCAGTACTTC. The chain uses TRBV13 and TRBJ2-7, with D perhaps given as TRBD1 or TRBD2 (5 bases each). The CDR3 length is 14 residues. The ends were cut back, 4 bases at V and 0 bases at J, with 10 bases in the middle. Germline assignment: CDR1 PRHDT and CDR2 FYEKMQ (reference sequence).

The V call is TRBV9, the J call TRBJ2-1; TRBD1 matches at 8 bases. V dropped 0 bases and J dropped 6; count of bases not matched to a gene: 17. The CDR3 contains 19 residues. Per germline, CDR1 SGDLS and CDR2 YYNGEE. CDR3 nucleotide sequence: TGTGCCAGCAGCGTAGAACCGTCATTTATCGGACAGGGAACCAATGAGCAGTTCTTC. Translated: CASSVEPSFIGQGTNEQFF.

This clone was observed a handful of times. CDR3 loop: CASSLAGRLTTEAFF. DNA for the CDR3: TGCGCCAGCAGCTTGGCGGGCAGGTTGACCACTGAAGCTTTCTTT. The chain joins TRBV5-1 to TRBJ1-1, with unresolved D. Germline lookup yields CDR1 SGHRS and CDR2 YFSETQ. V was shortened by 0 bases and J by 4 bases, with 13 bases between the two germline ends. The CDR3 sequence is 15 residues long.

This clone turned up a few times. V usage is TRBV5-6 and J usage is TRBJ1-4, with 8 bases aligning to TRBD1. J was trimmed by 16 bases and V by 5 bases; bases with no gene match: 13. CDR1 is SGHDT, CDR2 YYEEEE, per germline. The CDR3 sequence is 13 residues long. CDR3 protein: CASSYGQGAHSFF. The CDR3 DNA follows: TGTGCCAGCAGTTACGGACAGGGAGCGCATTCGTTTTTT.

The genes are TRBV30 and TRBJ1-6; 7 nucleotides agree with TRBD1. The ends lost 3 bases at V and 9 bases at J; junction bases unmatched: 5. Germline CDR1 and CDR2: GTSNPN and SVGIG (reference sequence). CDR3 length equals 13 residues. CDR3 bases: TGTGCCTGGAGCCAGGGGGAAATTTCACCCCTCCACTTT. It specifies CAWSQGEISPLHF.

The V and J genes are TRBV5-1 and TRBJ2-2; the D gene could be TRBD1 or TRBD2 (5 bases each). Trimming stripped 4 bases from V and 0 bases from J, with 13 bases between. Germline lookup yields CDR1 SGHRS and CDR2 YFSETQ. The CDR3 loop spans 16 amino acids. The CDR3 coding sequence is TGCGCCAGCAGCGATACCGGGACCACGAACACCGGGGAGCTGTTTTTT. It codes for CASSDTGTTNTGELFF.

This chain links TRBV9 with TRBJ2-1, with 10 bases identical to TRBD2. In germline, CDR1 is SGDLS, CDR2 YYNGEE. This CDR3 is 16 amino acids long. V shed 0 bases and J 7 bases; nucleotides not matched to a gene: 7. The CDR3 loop is CASSVVSSGGVNEQFF. Here the CDR3 DNA reads TGTGCCAGCAGCGTAGTATCTAGCGGGGGCGTTAATGAGCAGTTCTTC.

This clone was observed a handful of times. The chain has TRBV27 and TRBJ1-2, with D unresolved. This CDR3 has 14 residues. V dropped 7 bases and J dropped 5 bases, with 17 bases sitting between them. Per the germline V gene, CDR1 is MNHEY and CDR2 is SMNVEV (reference sequence). The CDR3 DNA sequence: TGTGCCAGCACCCCCAGCACGGGATCGTATGGCTACACCTTC. Amino acid sequence: CASTPSTGSYGYTF.

The gene calls are TRBV30 and TRBJ1-5; D call uncertain. Germline V gene data show CDR1 as GTSNPN and CDR2 as SVGIG (reference sequence). This CDR3 is 14 amino acids long. V dropped 3 bases and J dropped 7 bases, with 16 bases sitting between them. The CDR3 is CAWSLRFSGQPQHF. CDR3 bases: TGTGCCTGGAGCCTACGATTTAGTGGACAGCCCCAGCATTTT.

The CDR3 DNA reads TGTGCCAGCAGCTTAGCGGGCGTAGGCGAGCAGTACTTC. The encoded protein is CASSLAGVGEQYF. This chain connects TRBV7-2 to TRBJ2-7; D uncertain. Trimming stripped 0 bases from V and 6 bases from J, with 9 bases between. CDR1 and CDR2 (germline): SGHTA, FQGNSA. This CDR3 contains 13 residues.

The chain recombines TRBV5-1 with TRBJ2-5; D assignment may be TRBD1 or TRBD2 (5 bases each). The V and J ends lost 0 bases and 1 base respectively, with 13 bases between them. This CDR3 has 16 residues. CDR1 and CDR2 from the germline V gene are SGHRS and YFSETQ. The CDR3 nucleotides read TGCGCCAGCAGCTTGGTCGGGGCCGCTATCCAAGAGACCCAGTACTTC. It translates to CASSLVGAAIQETQYF. The full variable domain, rest sourced from reference TRBV5-1 and TRBJ2-5, is KAGVTQTPRYLIKTRGQQVTLSCSPISGHRSVSWYQQTPGQGLQFLFEYFSETQRNKGNFPGRFSGRQFSNSRSEMNVSTLELGDSALYLCASSLVGAAIQETQYFGPGTRLLVL.

The chain joins TRBV2 to TRBJ2-3; TRBD2 matches 9 bases. The ends lost 6 bases at V and 4 bases at J; junction bases unmatched: 5. CDR1 SNHLY and CDR2 FYNNEI come from the germline V gene. This CDR3 is built from 14 residues. CDR3 sequence reads: CASRGLAFSDTQYF. The CDR3 DNA sequence: TGTGCCAGCAGAGGACTAGCGTTCTCAGATACGCAGTATTTT.